One TCR beta chain is described in this entry. Its specificity is not known. The data were taken from a study of graft-versus-host responses after intestinal transplantation. In the study overall: The study gave all recipients anti-thymocyte globulin induction, then tacrolimus and steroids for 2 to 3 years.

The length of the CDR3 is 15 residues. V shed 5 bases, J shed 10 bases, and the junction held 9 bases outside the gene matches. In germline, CDR1 is SGHTA, CDR2 FQGNSA. Method: immunoSEQ multiplex PCR; TCRdb's copy keeps in-frame clones and lacks some. This sample carries 90,000 to 100,000 clones, more than 75% of them seen once, and the ten largest clones take over 1.3%. Study-wide points: GvH clones were identified in recipient marrow, with some first appearing in ileum or blood. Graft-donor T cell macrochimerism in patients accompanied high graft-versus-host to host-versus-graft clonal ratios in allografts.

This rearrangement joins TRBV7-2 to TRBJ2-1; 12 bases align to TRBD2. This TCR was sampled from a human patient who received an intestinal transplant, so some T cells may come from the graft donor. The specimen was PBMCs, collected 255 days after intestinal transplant. CDR3 DNA sequence: TGTGCCAGCAGCCTTACTAGCGGGGGGTCTGGAGAGCAGTTCTTC. Its protein is CASSLTSGGSGEQFF.